The clone carrying this TCR beta chain was detected ten times or more. Its antigen is not known. The data were obtained in a study of T cells in Graves' hyperthyroidism and ophthalmopathy. General study findings and limits: From stable hyperthyroidism, ophthalmopathy was set apart by a 13 V-J model.

TCR beta CDR3 sequences were amplified from RNA transcripts. Primed by the HTBI set, a first-round RT-PCR was run on the TCR CDR3. A single record per CDR3 protein comes from TCRdb applying MiXCR to the multiplex PCR reads. The sample holds approximately 380,000 distinct CDR3 sequences, 15% to 20% seen once. Absent ophthalmopathy progression within 18 months defined stable Graves' hyperthyroidism. The study left out patients who had uncontrolled infection, other autoimmune disease, pregnancy or lactation. PBMCs were collected from an approximately 10 ml volume of fresh peripheral blood. The CDR3 totals 16 residues. The germline V gene encodes CDR1 LNHNV and CDR2 YYDKDF (reference sequence). V shed 2 bases and J 4 bases; nucleotides not matched to a gene: 9.

The receptor was derived from a young woman with Graves' hyperthyroidism. Sequencing was done on a sample of blood. V usage is TRBV15 and J usage is TRBJ2-5; TRBD2 matches 8 bases. CDR3 sequence (DNA): TGTGCCACCAGCAGATTGCGGGGGGTTGGGTCAGAGACCCAGTACTTC. As protein: CATSRLRGVGSETQYF. The whole variable domain, filled in from reference TRBV15 and TRBJ2-5, reads DAMVIQNPRYQVTQFGKPVTLSCSQTLNHNVMYWYQQKSSQAPKLLFHYYDKDFNNEADTPDNFQSRRPNTSFCFLDIRSPGLGDTAMYLCATSRLRGVGSETQYFGPGTRLLVL.